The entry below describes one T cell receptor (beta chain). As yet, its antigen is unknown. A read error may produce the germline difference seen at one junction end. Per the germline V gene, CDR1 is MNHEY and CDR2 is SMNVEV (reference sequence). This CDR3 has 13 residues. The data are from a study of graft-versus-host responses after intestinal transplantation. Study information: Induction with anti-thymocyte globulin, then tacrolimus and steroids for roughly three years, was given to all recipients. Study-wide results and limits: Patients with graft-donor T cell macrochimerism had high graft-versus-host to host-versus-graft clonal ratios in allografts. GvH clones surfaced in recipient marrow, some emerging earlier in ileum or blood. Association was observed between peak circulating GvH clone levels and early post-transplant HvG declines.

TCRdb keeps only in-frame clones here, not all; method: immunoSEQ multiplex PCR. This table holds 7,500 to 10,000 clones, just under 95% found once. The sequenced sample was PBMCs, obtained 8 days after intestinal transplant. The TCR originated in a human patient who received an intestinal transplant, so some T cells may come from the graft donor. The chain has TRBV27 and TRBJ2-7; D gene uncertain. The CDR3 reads CASSWSDLGEQYF. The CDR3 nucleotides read TGTGCCAGTAGTTGGTCAGACTTAGGCGAGCAGTACTTC.